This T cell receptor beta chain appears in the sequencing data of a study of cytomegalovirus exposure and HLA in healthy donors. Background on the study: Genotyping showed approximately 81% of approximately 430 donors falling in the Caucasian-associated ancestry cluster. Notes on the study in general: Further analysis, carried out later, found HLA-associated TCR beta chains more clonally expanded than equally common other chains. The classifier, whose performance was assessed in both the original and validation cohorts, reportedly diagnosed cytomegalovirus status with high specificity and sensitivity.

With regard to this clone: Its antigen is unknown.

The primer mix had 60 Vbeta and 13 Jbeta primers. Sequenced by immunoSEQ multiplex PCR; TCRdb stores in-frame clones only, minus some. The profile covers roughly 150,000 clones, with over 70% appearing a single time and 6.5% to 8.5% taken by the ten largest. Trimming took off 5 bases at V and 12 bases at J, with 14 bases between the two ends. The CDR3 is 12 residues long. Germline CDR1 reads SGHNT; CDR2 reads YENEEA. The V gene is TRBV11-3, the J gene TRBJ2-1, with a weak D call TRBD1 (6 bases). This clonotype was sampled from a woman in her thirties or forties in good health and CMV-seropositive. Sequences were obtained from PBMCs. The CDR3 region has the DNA TGTGCCAGCAGCAACGACAGGACAAGGCAGTTCTTC. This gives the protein CASSNDRTRQFF.